This T cell receptor beta chain was obtained from a study of technical replicates of blood from several donors. The data were produced by immunoSEQ multiplex PCR, yet TCRdb's version contains in-frame clones alone and is incomplete. This table holds 65,000 to 95,000 clones, 98% found once. The CDR3 is made up of 16 amino acids. Germline lookup yields CDR1 ENHRY and CDR2 SYGVKD. The V segment lost 10 bases and the J segment 4 bases; nucleotides outside the gene matches: 11. Sequencing was carried out using T cells isolated from PBMCs. The gene calls are TRBV10-3 and TRBJ1-4; 11 bases are a match to TRBD1. This sequence originates from a human donor in good health. CDR3 DNA sequence: TGTGCCACCGCAGTCCCGGGACAGGGGGGTAATGAAAAACTGTTTTTT. As protein: CATAVPGQGGNEKLFF.